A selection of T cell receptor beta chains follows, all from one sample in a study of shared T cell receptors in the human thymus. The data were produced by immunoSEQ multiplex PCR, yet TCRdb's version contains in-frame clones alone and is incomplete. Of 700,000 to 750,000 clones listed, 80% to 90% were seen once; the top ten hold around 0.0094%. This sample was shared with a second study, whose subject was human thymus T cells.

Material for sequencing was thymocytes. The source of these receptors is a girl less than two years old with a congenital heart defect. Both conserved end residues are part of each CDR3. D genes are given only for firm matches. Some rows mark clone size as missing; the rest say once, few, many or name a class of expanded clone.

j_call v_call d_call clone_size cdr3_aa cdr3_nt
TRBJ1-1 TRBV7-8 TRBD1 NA CASSLGDRGIQNTEAFF TGTGCCAGCAGCTTAGGTGACAGGGGGATCCAGAACACTGAAGCTTTCTTT
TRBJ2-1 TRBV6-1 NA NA CASSEDQGEQFF TGTGCCAGCAGTGAAGACCAGGGCGAGCAGTTCTTC
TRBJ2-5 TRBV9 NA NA CASSPRDNSVGQETQYF TGTGCCAGCAGCCCCCGGGACAACAGCGTGGGGCAAGAGACCCAGTACTTC
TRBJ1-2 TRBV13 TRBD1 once CASSPPGQNYGYTF TGTGCCAGCAGCCCCCCGGGACAGAACTATGGCTACACCTTC
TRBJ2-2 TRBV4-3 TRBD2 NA CASSHETSGGQGTGELFF TGCGCCAGCAGCCACGAGACTAGCGGGGGGCAGGGCACCGGGGAGCTGTTTTTT
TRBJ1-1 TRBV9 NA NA CASSVDFTRDTEAFF TGTGCCAGCAGCGTAGATTTTACTCGGGACACTGAAGCTTTCTTT
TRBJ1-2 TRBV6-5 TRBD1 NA CASRSQGAEGYTF TGTGCCAGCAGATCACAGGGGGCTGAGGGCTACACCTTC
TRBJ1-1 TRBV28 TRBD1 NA CASSLPRTGWNTEAFF TGTGCCAGCAGTTTACCCCGGACAGGATGGAACACTGAAGCTTTCTTT
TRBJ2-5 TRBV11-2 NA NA CASSLRICLRPQETQYF TGTGCCAGCAGCTTACGTATATGTCTCAGGCCCCAAGAGACCCAGTACTTC
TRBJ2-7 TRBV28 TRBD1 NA CASTLRGQGAFYEQYF TGTGCCAGCACCCTGCGGGGACAGGGGGCGTTCTACGAGCAGTACTTC
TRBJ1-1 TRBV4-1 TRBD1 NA CASSQDPGQGLGNTEAFF TGCGCCAGCAGCCAAGACCCGGGACAGGGGTTGGGGAACACTGAAGCTTTCTTT
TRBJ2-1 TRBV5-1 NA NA CASSLVGWGDHNEQFF TGCGCCAGCAGCTTGGTAGGCTGGGGGGACCACAATGAGCAGTTCTTC
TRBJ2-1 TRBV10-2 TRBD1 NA CASSESRTGSNEQFF TGCGCCAGCAGTGAGTCCCGGACAGGGTCGAATGAGCAGTTCTTC
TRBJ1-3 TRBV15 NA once CATRRGWSSGNTIYF TGTGCCACCCGGAGGGGCTGGTCCTCTGGAAACACCATATATTTT
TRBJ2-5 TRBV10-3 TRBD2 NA CAISDLTSGGLGQETQYF TGTGCCATCAGTGATTTGACTAGCGGGGGGCTGGGCCAAGAGACCCAGTACTTC
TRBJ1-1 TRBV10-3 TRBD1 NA CAISESKGATGRRTEAFF TGTGCCATCAGTGAGTCGAAGGGGGCAACAGGGAGAAGGACTGAAGCTTTCTTT
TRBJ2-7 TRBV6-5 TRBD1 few CASNGTGDVYEQYF TGTGCCAGCAATGGGACAGGGGACGTCTACGAGCAGTACTTC
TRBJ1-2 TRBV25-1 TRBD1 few CASRQGMRGYTF TGTGCCAGCAGACAGGGGATGCGTGGCTACACCTTC
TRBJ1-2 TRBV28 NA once CASSSPNPPHRFYGYTF TGTGCCAGCAGTTCTCCTAATCCACCCCACAGATTCTATGGCTACACCTTC
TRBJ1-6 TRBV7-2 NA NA CASSLGSSPSRVGSPLHF TGTGCCAGCAGCTTGGGCTCTTCTCCTTCCAGGGTGGGTTCACCCCTCCACTTT
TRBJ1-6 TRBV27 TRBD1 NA CASSLQNRDRGSGSYNPPLHF TGTGCCAGCAGTTTACAAAATCGGGACAGGGGGTCTGGCTCCTATAATCCACCCCTCCACTTT